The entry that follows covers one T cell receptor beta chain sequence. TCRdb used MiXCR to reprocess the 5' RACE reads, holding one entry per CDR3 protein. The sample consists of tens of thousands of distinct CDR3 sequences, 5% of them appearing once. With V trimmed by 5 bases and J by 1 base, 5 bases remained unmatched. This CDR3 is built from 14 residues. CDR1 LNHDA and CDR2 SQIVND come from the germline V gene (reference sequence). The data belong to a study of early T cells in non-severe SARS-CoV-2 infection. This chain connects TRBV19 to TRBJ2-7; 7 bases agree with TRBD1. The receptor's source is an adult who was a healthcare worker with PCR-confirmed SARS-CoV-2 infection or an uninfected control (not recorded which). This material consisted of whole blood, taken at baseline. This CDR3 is CASSAQGVSYEQYF. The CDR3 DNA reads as TGTGCCAGTAGTGCGCAGGGGGTTTCCTACGAGCAGTACTTC.